This TCR beta chain emerged from a study of shared clonotypes between healthy human individuals. CDR1 SGHRS and CDR2 YFSETQ come from the germline V gene. Trimming stripped 5 bases from V and 1 base from J, with 5 bases between. The CDR3 contains 12 residues. The assay was immunoSEQ multiplex PCR, and TCRdb's table has in-frame clones only and misses some. The sample shows roughly 1,100,000 clones, around 76% of them seen only once. The chain has TRBV5-1 and TRBJ2-3, with D hard to call. The sequenced sample consisted of memory CD4+ T cells sorted from blood. Sample subset: CD45RA-negative fraction. This receptor was identified in a man aged 18-30 years in good health. The CDR3 reads CASRAGTDTQYF. The CDR3 DNA sequence: TGCGCCAGCAGGGCAGGCACAGATACGCAGTATTTT. The variable domain in full, with the rest retrieved from reference TRBV5-1 and TRBJ2-3, is KAGVTQTPRYLIKTRGQQVTLSCSPISGHRSVSWYQQTPGQGLQFLFEYFSETQRNKGNFPGRFSGRQFSNSRSEMNVSTLELGDSALYLCASRAGTDTQYFGPGTRLTVL.